Reported below is one T cell receptor beta chain. Its antigen is not identified. The sample comes from a study of T cell responses to AZD1222 COVID-19 vaccine. Clones were read by immunoSEQ multiplex PCR, and TCRdb kept only the in-frame ones, dropping some. Here the sample spans about 53,000 clones, approximately 88% being singletons. Germline loops: CDR1 SGHRS, CDR2 YFSETQ. CDR3 length: 13 residues. Trimming stripped 3 bases from V and 4 bases from J, with 11 bases between. Points from the study as a whole: The sample set comprised mostly white British donors with more females, and clonal diversity was possibly underestimated.

Sequences were derived from peripheral blood, sampled on day 0 of AZD1222 vaccination. The chain carries TRBV5-1 and TRBJ2-7, with D unclear. This receptor was taken from an adult in good health. CDR3 loop: CASSSDGQYEQYF. The CDR3 bases are TGCGCCAGCAGCTCGGACGGGCAGTACGAGCAGTACTTC.